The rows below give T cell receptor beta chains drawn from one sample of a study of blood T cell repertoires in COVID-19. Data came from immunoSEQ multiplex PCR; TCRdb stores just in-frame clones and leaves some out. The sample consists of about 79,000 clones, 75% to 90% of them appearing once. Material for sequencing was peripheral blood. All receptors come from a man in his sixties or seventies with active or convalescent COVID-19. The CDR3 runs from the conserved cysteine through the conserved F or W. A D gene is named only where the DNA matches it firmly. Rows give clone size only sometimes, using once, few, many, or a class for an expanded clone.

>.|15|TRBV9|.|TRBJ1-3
TGTGCCAGCAGCGTCGAACGGGGGGCTGGAAACACCATATATTTT
CASSVERGAGNTIYF
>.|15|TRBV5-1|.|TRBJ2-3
TGCGCCAGCAGCTTTACCGGGCCGGGGGCAGATACGCAGTATTTT
CASSFTGPGADTQYF
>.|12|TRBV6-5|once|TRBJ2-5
TGTGCCAGCAGACAGGGTCAGGCGACCCAGTACTTC
CASRQGQATQYF
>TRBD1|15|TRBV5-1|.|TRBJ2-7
TGCGCCAGCAGCTTACACCAGGGGGCCGTAGGTGAGCAGTACTTC
CASSLHQGAVGEQYF
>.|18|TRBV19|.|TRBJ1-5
TGTGCCAGTAGTTTACCTTTCCCCCGGACAGCTAGCAATCAGCCCCAGCATTTT
CASSLPFPRTASNQPQHF
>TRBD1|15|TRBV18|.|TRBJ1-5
TGTGCCAGCTCCTTCGGACAGGGGGCTATTCAGCCCCAGCATTTT
CASSFGQGAIQPQHF
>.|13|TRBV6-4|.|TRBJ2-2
TGTGCCAGCAGTGCCAGCGGCGCCGGGGAGCTGTTTTTT
CASSASGAGELFF
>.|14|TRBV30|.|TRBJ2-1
TGTGCCTGGAGGAGGGTCTCTAGGTGGACTGAGCAGTTCTTC
CAWRRVSRWTEQFF
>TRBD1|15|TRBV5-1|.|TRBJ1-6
TGCGCCAGCAGCCCTACAGGGGGCGGAGATTCACCCCTCCACTTT
CASSPTGGGDSPLHF
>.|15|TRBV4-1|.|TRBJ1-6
TGCGCCAGCAGCCAAGAGCCCGGCCGGGATTCACCCCTCCACTTT
CASSQEPGRDSPLHF
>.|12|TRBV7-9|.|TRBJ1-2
TGTGCCAGCAGCTTAGAGGGCAGGGGACACACCTTC
CASSLEGRGHTF
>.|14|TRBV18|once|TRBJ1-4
TGTGCCAGCTCACCAAGGGGTGATGGAGAAAAACTGTTTTTT
CASSPRGDGEKLFF
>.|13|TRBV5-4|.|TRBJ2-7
TGTGCCAGCAGCTACGAGGGGCCGGGGGATCAGTACTTC
CASSYEGPGDQYF
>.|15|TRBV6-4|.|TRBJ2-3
TGTGCCAGCAGTGACGGTCTAGTCCCCACAGATACGCAGTATTTT
CASSDGLVPTDTQYF
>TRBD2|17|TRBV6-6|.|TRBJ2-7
TGTGCCAGCAGTCCTCGGGCTAGCGGGAGGTTATCCTACGAGCAGTACTTC
CASSPRASGRLSYEQYF
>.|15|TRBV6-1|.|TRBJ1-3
TGTGCCAGCAGTGAAGCGCCAGGGGCTGGAAACACCATATATTTT
CASSEAPGAGNTIYF
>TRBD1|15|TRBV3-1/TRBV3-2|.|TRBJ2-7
TGTGCCAGCAGCCCGACCGGGACAGATACCTACGAGCAGTACTTC
CASSPTGTDTYEQYF
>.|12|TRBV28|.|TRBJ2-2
TGTGCCAGCACTACCAACACCGGGGAGCTGTTTTTT
CASTTNTGELFF
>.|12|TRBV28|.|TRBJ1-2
TGTGCCAGCAGTTTAAGGGTAGGGGTTTACACCTTC
CASSLRVGVYTF
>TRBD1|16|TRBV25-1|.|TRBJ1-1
TGTGCCAGCAGTGATATGGGACAGGGGACGGTAACTGAAGCTTTCTTT
CASSDMGQGTVTEAFF
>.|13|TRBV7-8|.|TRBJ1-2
TGTGCCAGCAGCACAGGGCGAAACTATGGCTACACCTTC
CASSTGRNYGYTF
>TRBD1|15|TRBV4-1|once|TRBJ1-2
TGCGCCAGCAGCCAAGGGACAGGCCTAAACTATGGCTACACCTTC
CASSQGTGLNYGYTF
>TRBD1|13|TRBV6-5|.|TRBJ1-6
TGTGCCAGCAGTTACACAGGGGATTCACCCCTCCACTTT
CASSYTGDSPLHF